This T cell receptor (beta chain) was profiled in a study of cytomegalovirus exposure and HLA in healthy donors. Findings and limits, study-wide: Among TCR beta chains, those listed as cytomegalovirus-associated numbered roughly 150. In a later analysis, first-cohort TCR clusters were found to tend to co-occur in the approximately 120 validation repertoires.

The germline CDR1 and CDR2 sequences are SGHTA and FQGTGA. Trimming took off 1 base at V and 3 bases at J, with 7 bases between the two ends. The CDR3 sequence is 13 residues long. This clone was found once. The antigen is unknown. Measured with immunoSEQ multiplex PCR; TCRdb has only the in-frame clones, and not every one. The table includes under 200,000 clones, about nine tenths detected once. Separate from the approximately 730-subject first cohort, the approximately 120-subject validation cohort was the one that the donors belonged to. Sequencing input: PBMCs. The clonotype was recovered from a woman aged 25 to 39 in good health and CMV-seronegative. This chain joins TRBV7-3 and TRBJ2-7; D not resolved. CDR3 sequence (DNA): TGTGCCAGCAGCTTAAACGGCGGCTACGAGCAGTACTTC. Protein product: CASSLNGGYEQYF.